Detailed here is one T cell receptor beta chain. The antigen is not known. TCRdb re-called the 5' RACE reads through MiXCR, storing one row per CDR3 protein. Of under 200,000 distinct CDR3 sequences listed, about 10% are singletons. The entry originates in a study of T cells after yellow fever vaccination. Overall study findings and caveats: Post-booster samples contained most primary-vaccination clones (around 96% CD4, around 90% CD8).

The origin of this receptor is a man younger than 35 who received the YFV17D yellow fever vaccine. Sequencing was performed on CD8+ T cells sorted from PBMCs, taken 15 days after the yellow fever booster vaccination.

CDR3 coding DNA: TGTGCCGGTCGGGCTGAAGCTTTCTTT. Protein sequence: CAGRAEAFF. This chain joins TRBV7-9 and TRBJ1-1; no clear D. Germline V CDR1 and CDR2: SEHNR, FQNEAQ (reference sequence). CDR3 length equals 9 residues. Between the trimmed V and J ends, which lost 11 bases and 6 bases, there was a span of 7 bases.